The 22 T cell receptor beta chains below all came from one sample that was sequenced in a study of identical twins (dated by TCRdb to 2016 to 2018). Library preparation employed 5' RACE. The reads were generated on an Illumina HiSeq 2000. TCRdb reworked the public reads: Q25 trimming with fastp, MiXCR clone assembly, productive beta chains retained. Each CDR3 protein appears once, grouped with its most common genes and DNA. The sample table contains hundreds of thousands of distinct CDR3 sequences; only one count was recorded for over 9% of them. The leading ten clones occupy roughly 1.5% of the sample. The sample was also reused in another study, on yellow fever vaccine responses in identical twins.

Sequencing used PBMCs. These receptors were obtained from a woman aged 18-29 years in good health.

The table lists this clonotype with many counts. The chain links TRBV29-1 to TRBJ2-1; unclear D gene. Per germline, CDR1 SQVTM and CDR2 ANQGSEA. The CDR3 totals 12 residues. V gave up 2 bases and J gave up 8 bases, with 10 bases separating them. CDR3 amino acids: CSVERVYHEQFF. The CDR3 nucleotides are TGCAGCGTTGAACGCGTATATCATGAGCAGTTCTTC.

The V gene is TRBV9, the J gene TRBJ2-3, with TRBD2 matching 12 bases. Germline lookup yields CDR1 SGDLS and CDR2 YYNGEE. The CDR3 is 17 residues long. The trim removed 4 bases at V and 4 bases at J, leaving 10 bases unmatched. CDR3 loop: CASSPLAGGLGADTQYF. CDR3 bases: TGTGCCAGCAGCCCCCTAGCGGGGGGGCTCGGGGCAGATACGCAGTATTTT.

The chain is built from TRBV7-2 and TRBJ2-3, with 10 bases matching TRBD2. CDR1 SGHTA and CDR2 FQGNSA come from the germline V gene. Trimming removed 6 bases from V and 0 bases from J; junction bases left unmatched: 9. The CDR3 runs 17 residues. The CDR3 region has the DNA TGTGCCAGCAGAGGAGTCGGACTAGCGGCTAGCACAGATACGCAGTATTTT. Translated, it gives CASRGVGLAASTDTQYF.

Only a few counts were recorded for this clonotype. The chain uses TRBV11-1 and TRBJ2-7; possible D gene TRBD1, 6 bases. V dropped 5 bases and J dropped 2 bases, with 13 bases sitting between them. Germline V CDR1 and CDR2: SGHAT, FQDESV (reference sequence). The CDR3 has 14 residues. CDR3 DNA sequence: TGTGCCAGCAGCATCGACAGGTTAGCCTACGAGCAGTACTTC. Its protein is CASSIDRLAYEQYF. The entire variable domain, with the rest obtained from reference TRBV11-1 and TRBJ2-7, is as follows: EAEVAQSPRYKITEKSQAVAFWCDPISGHATLYWYRQILGQGPELLVQFQDESVVDDSQLPKDRFSAERLKGVDSTLKIQPAELGDSAMYLCASSIDRLAYEQYFGPGTRLTVT.

The V and J genes are TRBV5-6 and TRBJ1-6, with D perhaps matching TRBD1 (6 bases). The ends were cut back, 4 bases at V and 9 bases at J, with 14 bases in the middle. CDR3 length equals 14 residues. Germline V gene sequence: CDR1 SGHDT, CDR2 YYEEEE. The CDR3 DNA reads TGTGCCAGCAGCCCCCAGGGGTTTGTTTCACCCCTCCACTTT. Translated, it gives CASSPQGFVSPLHF. The variable domain in full, with the rest retrieved from reference TRBV5-6 and TRBJ1-6, is DAGVTQSPTHLIKTRGQQVTLRCSPKSGHDTVSWYQQALGQGPQFIFQYYEEEERQRGNFPDRFSGHQFPNYSSELNVNALLLGDSALYLCASSPQGFVSPLHFGNGTRLTVT.

This clonotype has at least ten counts. The CDR3 DNA reads TGTGCCAGCAGCCAGCCCCCTAGCGGGGGGCAAATTGAGCAGTTCTTC. It yields the protein CASSQPPSGGQIEQFF. The chain uses TRBV3-1 and TRBJ2-1; 11 nucleotides match TRBD2. The CDR3 runs 16 residues. V lost 3 bases and J lost 9; bases outside the gene matches: 10. The germline V gene has CDR1 LGHDT and CDR2 YNNKEL (reference sequence).

CDR3 bases: TGTGCCAGCAGTTTCGGAGTCGGGGATACGCAGTATTTT. It translates to CASSFGVGDTQYF. V is TRBV27 and J is TRBJ2-3; D is unclear. Germline CDR1 reads MNHEY; CDR2 reads SMNVEV (reference sequence). Trimming left V 3 bases short and J 6 bases short, with 10 bases between. The CDR3 is 13 amino acids.

This clonotype was seen more than once but under ten times. The chain carries TRBV20-1 and TRBJ2-2, with no clear D. The CDR3 spans 13 residues. Germline CDR1 DFQATT, CDR2 SNEGSKA (reference sequence). V was clipped by 3 bases and J by 6 bases, with 11 bases between them. CDR3 in amino acids: CSASGVGSGELFF. CDR3 bases: TGCAGTGCTAGTGGGGTGGGCTCCGGGGAGCTGTTTTTT.

The chain couples TRBV4-1 to TRBJ2-7; maybe TRBD2 (6 bases). CDR1 is MGHRA and CDR2 is YSYEKL in the germline V gene. This CDR3 has 16 amino acids. V lost 4 bases to trimming and J lost 2 bases, with 18 bases between them. In nucleotides, the CDR3 is TGCGCCAGCAGCCCCCAGTGGGGGGAATTAACCTACGAGCAGTACGTC. Translating gives CASSPQWGELTYEQYV.

Worth noting for this clonotype: This may be a read error: a much more frequent sequence differs by one nucleotide. This chain connects TRBV11-2 to TRBJ2-1; 7 nucleotides agree with TRBD2. Per germline, CDR1 SGHAT and CDR2 FQNNGV. The CDR3 extends over 15 amino acids. Trimming took 5 bases from V and 0 from J; bases not matched to a gene: 4. The CDR3 coding sequence is TGTGCCAGCAGCCCTAGCGGATTCTCCTACAATGAGCAGTTCTTC. Its protein product is CASSPSGFSYNEQFF.

This clonotype was counted at least ten times. The V gene is TRBV28, the J gene TRBJ1-3, with TRBD1 as a possible D gene (5 bases). The CDR3 loop spans 14 amino acids. CDR1 is MDHEN and CDR2 is SYDVKM in the germline V gene. Trimming took off 6 bases at V and 0 bases at J, with 9 bases between the two ends. This CDR3 is CASSPDISGNTIYF. CDR3 nucleotide sequence: TGTGCCAGCAGCCCGGACATCTCTGGAAACACCATATATTTT.

This clonotype was recorded at least ten times. The chain is built from TRBV7-9 and TRBJ2-7; perhaps TRBD2 as D (5 bases). The CDR3 length is 12 residues. V was shortened by 8 bases and J by 5 bases, with 13 bases between the two germline ends. Germline V lookup: CDR1 SEHNR, CDR2 FQNEAQ (reference sequence). The CDR3 loop is CASGREGDEQYF. CDR3 bases: TGTGCCAGCGGACGAGAGGGTGACGAGCAGTACTTC.

The CDR3 region has the DNA TGCGCCAGCAGCCAAGTGGGTAGCAACCCCTACGAGCAGTACTTC. This codes for CASSQVGSNPYEQYF. The chain links TRBV4-1 to TRBJ2-7, with unresolved D. The V gene lost 1 base and the J gene lost 2 bases, with 12 bases spanning the gap. This CDR3 contains 15 residues. Germline V gives CDR1 MGHRA, CDR2 YSYEKL.

This rearrangement joins TRBV29-1 to TRBJ2-4; possible D gene TRBD1, 6 bases. V was pared by 7 bases and J by 3 bases, with 16 bases between. The CDR3 length is 14 residues. Germline V gene sequence: CDR1 SQVTM, CDR2 ANQGSEA. CDR3 sequence (DNA): TGCAGCGCCCAAGGGGTAGGGGGCAAAAACATTCAGTACTTC. It translates to CSAQGVGGKNIQYF.

This clonotype has only a few counts. The rearrangement links TRBV2 to TRBJ2-1; D may be TRBD1 (5 bases). From germline, CDR1 is SNHLY and CDR2 FYNNEI. V was clipped by 5 bases and J by 8 bases, with 7 bases between them. CDR3 length equals 11 residues. The CDR3 nucleotides read TGTGCCAGCAGTAGGACACATGAGCAGTTCTTC. Protein sequence: CASSRTHEQFF.

This chain joins TRBV7-9 and TRBJ2-5; 7 nucleotides match TRBD2. After removal of 4 bases from V and 2 bases from J, the junction contained 7 bases not matched to a gene. Germline CDR1 reads SEHNR; CDR2 reads FQNEAQ (reference sequence). The CDR3 runs to 15 residues. The DNA of the CDR3 is TGTGCCAGCAGCTCTGCGGGGGACCCTCAAGAGACCCAGTACTTC. Translating gives CASSSAGDPQETQYF.

This clonotype was counted a few times. The rearrangement links TRBV24-1 to TRBJ2-3; 12 bases line up with TRBD2. The V gene end was trimmed by 4 bases and the J gene end by 1 base; junction bases not matched to a gene: 5. CDR1 and CDR2 (germline): KGHDR, SFDVKD. The CDR3 contains 17 residues. The CDR3 DNA reads as TGTGCCACCAGTGAGCCGAGACTAGCGGGAGGCACAGATACGCAGTATTTT. Protein product: CATSEPRLAGGTDTQYF.

The chain combines TRBV29-1 with TRBJ2-2; no firm D call. Germline loops: CDR1 SQVTM, CDR2 ANQGSEA. The V end was cut by 3 bases, the J end by 7 bases, with 12 bases between. The CDR3 length is 13 residues. CDR3 in amino acids: CSVESKGFGELFF. The CDR3, as DNA: TGCAGCGTTGAGTCTAAGGGATTCGGGGAGCTGTTTTTT.

This clonotype was counted many times. The chain combines TRBV10-3 with TRBJ2-7; TRBD1 aligns across 8 bases. The CDR3 spans 14 residues. Unmatched junction bases numbered 9, after V lost 7 bases and J lost 4 bases. Germline V lookup: CDR1 ENHRY, CDR2 SYGVKD. This CDR3 reads CAINHRGLGYEQYF. For the CDR3, the DNA is TGTGCCATCAATCACAGGGGGTTGGGTTACGAGCAGTACTTC.

This clonotype has just a few counts. The chain employs TRBV7-9 and TRBJ2-2; D remains ambiguous. CDR3 length: 14 residues. CDR1 is SEHNR, CDR2 FQNEAQ, per germline (reference sequence). Trimming pared 5 bases from V and 3 bases from J, leaving 10 bases between. The CDR3 protein is CASSPNRDTGELFF. As DNA, the CDR3 is TGTGCCAGCAGCCCTAATAGAGACACCGGGGAGCTGTTTTTT.

This clonotype has at least ten counts. This chain uses TRBV12-3 or TRBV12-4 with TRBJ2-7; TRBD1 is a possible D gene (5 bases). CDR3 length: 11 amino acids. Trimming removed 4 bases from V and 5 bases from J, with 6 bases in between. CDR3 loop: CASSSRDEQYF. In DNA, the CDR3 is TGTGCCAGCAGTTCCAGGGACGAGCAGTACTTC.

V usage is TRBV2 and J usage is TRBJ2-3; no firm D call. Trimming took 5 bases from V and 0 from J, leaving 15 bases between them. Germline CDR1 is SNHLY and CDR2 is FYNNEI. The CDR3 runs to 16 residues. The CDR3, as DNA: TGTGCCAGCAGTCGTTTATCTAAACCTAGCACAGATACGCAGTATTTT. Translating gives CASSRLSKPSTDTQYF.